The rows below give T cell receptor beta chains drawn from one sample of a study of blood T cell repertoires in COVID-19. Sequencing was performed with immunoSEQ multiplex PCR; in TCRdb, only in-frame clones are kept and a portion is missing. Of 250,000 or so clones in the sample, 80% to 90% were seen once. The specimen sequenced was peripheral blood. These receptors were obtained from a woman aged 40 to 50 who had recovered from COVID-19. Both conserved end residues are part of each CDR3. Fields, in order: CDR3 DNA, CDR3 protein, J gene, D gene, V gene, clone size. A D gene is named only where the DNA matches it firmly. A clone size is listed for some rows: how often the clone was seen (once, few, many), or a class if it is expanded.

CDR3 DNA: TGTGCCAGCAGCCAAGGAACCAGGGTCAGCCAAGAAGCTTTCTTT
CDR3 protein: CASSQGTRVSQEAFF
J gene: TRBJ1-1
D gene: NA
V gene: TRBV14
clone size: once

CDR3 DNA: TGCAGCGTTTTGGACAGTCGCTATGGCTACACCTTC
CDR3 protein: CSVLDSRYGYTF
J gene: TRBJ1-2
D gene: NA
V gene: TRBV29-1
clone size: NA

CDR3 DNA: TGTGCCAGCAGCGTAGAAGCCGGCGGGCCCAATCAGCCCCAGCATTTT
CDR3 protein: CASSVEAGGPNQPQHF
J gene: TRBJ1-5
D gene: NA
V gene: TRBV9
clone size: NA

CDR3 DNA: TGTGCCAGCAGCCAAGGAGATCAGCCCCAGCATTTT
CDR3 protein: CASSQGDQPQHF
J gene: TRBJ1-5
D gene: NA
V gene: TRBV3-1/TRBV3-2
clone size: NA

CDR3 DNA: TGTGCCAGCTCTCCTTACAGGGCACTTGAGGCGAACACTGAAGCTTTCTTT
CDR3 protein: CASSPYRALEANTEAFF
J gene: TRBJ1-1
D gene: NA
V gene: TRBV18
clone size: few

CDR3 DNA: TGTGCCAGCAGCCCGCACCGGACAGGACCCGGGGAGCTGTTTTTT
CDR3 protein: CASSPHRTGPGELFF
J gene: TRBJ2-2
D gene: TRBD1
V gene: TRBV7-9
clone size: NA

CDR3 DNA: TGTGCCAGCAGTTTCTTGGGACAGGGGGGCGGCTACACCTTC
CDR3 protein: CASSFLGQGGGYTF
J gene: TRBJ1-2
D gene: TRBD1
V gene: TRBV27
clone size: NA

CDR3 DNA: TGCGCCAGCAAGGAGGAGTTGGATTCACCCCTCCACTTT
CDR3 protein: CASKEELDSPLHF
J gene: TRBJ1-6
D gene: NA
V gene: TRBV5-1
clone size: NA

CDR3 DNA: TGTGCCAGCAGCTTCGAGACAGGGGGCAATGAGCAGTTCTTC
CDR3 protein: CASSFETGGNEQFF
J gene: TRBJ2-1
D gene: TRBD1
V gene: TRBV7-6
clone size: NA

CDR3 DNA: TGCGCCAGCAGTTCGGGACAGCCTGAGGGGCAGTACTTC
CDR3 protein: CASSSGQPEGQYF
J gene: TRBJ2-7
D gene: TRBD1
V gene: TRBV5-1
clone size: NA

CDR3 DNA: TGCGCCAGCAGCTACGGACAGGGGCGTTCCCAAGAGACCCAGTACTTC
CDR3 protein: CASSYGQGRSQETQYF
J gene: TRBJ2-5
D gene: TRBD1
V gene: TRBV5-1
clone size: NA

CDR3 DNA: TGTGCCAGCAGCTTAGTCAGGGAAGAGACCCAGTACTTC
CDR3 protein: CASSLVREETQYF
J gene: TRBJ2-5
D gene: NA
V gene: TRBV7-3
clone size: NA

CDR3 DNA: TGTGCCTGGAGCTCCGTCGGCTACACCTTC
CDR3 protein: CAWSSVGYTF
J gene: TRBJ1-2
D gene: NA
V gene: TRBV30
clone size: NA

CDR3 DNA: TGTGCCTGGAGTGCGGGGTTGACTGAAGCTTTCTTT
CDR3 protein: CAWSAGLTEAFF
J gene: TRBJ1-1
D gene: NA
V gene: TRBV30
clone size: NA

CDR3 DNA: TGCGCCAGTCGCGGGACTAGCGGGGCCCGGGAGCTGTTTTTT
CDR3 protein: CASRGTSGARELFF
J gene: TRBJ2-2
D gene: TRBD2
V gene: TRBV5-1
clone size: NA

CDR3 DNA: TGTGCCAGCAGCGAGAGTCGCCGCCCCCAGCATTTT
CDR3 protein: CASSESRRPQHF
J gene: TRBJ1-5
D gene: NA
V gene: TRBV6-2/TRBV6-3
clone size: once

CDR3 DNA: TGCGCCAGCAGCGGCAGGGCCCGCGCAGATACGCAGTATTTT
CDR3 protein: CASSGRARADTQYF
J gene: TRBJ2-3
D gene: NA
V gene: TRBV5-1
clone size: NA

CDR3 DNA: TGTGCCAGTAGTTCGTCGGACAGGGGGGGGTATGGCTACACCTTC
CDR3 protein: CASSSSDRGGYGYTF
J gene: TRBJ1-2
D gene: TRBD1
V gene: TRBV19
clone size: NA

CDR3 DNA: TGTGCCAGCAGCTTAGCGAACCTGGGACAGGGGGCGGCTGAAGCTTTCTTT
CDR3 protein: CASSLANLGQGAAEAFF
J gene: TRBJ1-1
D gene: TRBD1
V gene: TRBV7-2
clone size: NA

CDR3 DNA: TGTGCCAGCACAGGAAGAGTAGAGGGCTATGGCTACACCTTC
CDR3 protein: CASTGRVEGYGYTF
J gene: TRBJ1-2
D gene: NA
V gene: TRBV2
clone size: few

CDR3 DNA: TGTGCCAGCTCACCACAATCTAACACTGAAGCTTTCTTT
CDR3 protein: CASSPQSNTEAFF
J gene: TRBJ1-1
D gene: NA
V gene: TRBV18
clone size: NA

CDR3 DNA: TGTGCCAGCAGCGACCAGGGGCGCAATGAGCAGTTCTTC
CDR3 protein: CASSDQGRNEQFF
J gene: TRBJ2-1
D gene: NA
V gene: TRBV9
clone size: NA

CDR3 DNA: TGTGCCAGCTTCCGGGACAGAGAGAACACTGAAGCTTTCTTT
CDR3 protein: CASFRDRENTEAFF
J gene: TRBJ1-1
D gene: TRBD1
V gene: TRBV18
clone size: few

CDR3 DNA: TGCGCCAGCAGCCAACCCCAGGGGATCTTCTCCGAGCAGTACTTC
CDR3 protein: CASSQPQGIFSEQYF
J gene: TRBJ2-7
D gene: NA
V gene: TRBV4-1
clone size: once

CDR3 DNA: TGCAGCGTTGAAAAAGGAGTGAACACTGAAGCTTTCTTT
CDR3 protein: CSVEKGVNTEAFF
J gene: TRBJ1-1
D gene: NA
V gene: TRBV29-1
clone size: NA

CDR3 DNA: TGTGCCATCCGACAGGGGCTGCGAGAGCAGTTCTTC
CDR3 protein: CAIRQGLREQFF
J gene: TRBJ2-1
D gene: TRBD1
V gene: TRBV12-3/TRBV12-4
clone size: NA

CDR3 DNA: TGTGCCAGTGCCTTAGCGGGGGCTGCCGAGACCCAGTACTTC
CDR3 protein: CASALAGAAETQYF
J gene: TRBJ2-5
D gene: TRBD2
V gene: TRBV19
clone size: once

CDR3 DNA: TGTGCCACCAGTGCAGGTGTGGCAGATACGCAGTATTTT
CDR3 protein: CATSAGVADTQYF
J gene: TRBJ2-3
D gene: NA
V gene: TRBV24-1
clone size: NA

CDR3 DNA: TGCAGCGTCGGACAGGGTGACACTGAAGCTTTCTTT
CDR3 protein: CSVGQGDTEAFF
J gene: TRBJ1-1
D gene: TRBD1
V gene: TRBV29-1
clone size: NA

CDR3 DNA: TGCGCCAGCAGCCAAGATTTAGGACAGGGGGGGAATCAGCCCCAGCATTTT
CDR3 protein: CASSQDLGQGGNQPQHF
J gene: TRBJ1-5
D gene: TRBD1
V gene: TRBV4-1
clone size: few

CDR3 DNA: TGTGCCAGCAGTTACTCGGCAGGGGCAGGGCGGGAAAAACTGTTTTTT
CDR3 protein: CASSYSAGAGREKLFF
J gene: TRBJ1-4
D gene: NA
V gene: TRBV6-5
clone size: NA

CDR3 DNA: TGTGCCAGTAGTATGGGGCCAGGGGGCCCTCGGTTGGAAGAGACCCAGTACTTC
CDR3 protein: CASSMGPGGPRLEETQYF
J gene: TRBJ2-5
D gene: TRBD1
V gene: TRBV19
clone size: NA

CDR3 DNA: TGTGCCAGCTCACCAGGGGACAGGGGGGAATCTGAAGCTTTCTTT
CDR3 protein: CASSPGDRGESEAFF
J gene: TRBJ1-1
D gene: TRBD1
V gene: TRBV18
clone size: NA

CDR3 DNA: TGTGCCAGCAGTCCCCCCGGCGCGGCGCGGAATGAGCAGTTCTTC
CDR3 protein: CASSPPGAARNEQFF
J gene: TRBJ2-1
D gene: NA
V gene: TRBV27
clone size: NA

CDR3 DNA: TGCAGTGCTAGTTCCGTGAGAAAAACAGGATCCCATCTGGAGCAGTACTTC
CDR3 protein: CSASSVRKTGSHLEQYF
J gene: TRBJ2-7
D gene: NA
V gene: TRBV20-1
clone size: NA

CDR3 DNA: TGTGCCTGGAGTCGACAGTCCTATAATTCACCCCTCCACTTT
CDR3 protein: CAWSRQSYNSPLHF
J gene: TRBJ1-6
D gene: NA
V gene: TRBV30
clone size: NA

CDR3 DNA: TGTGCCTGGAGTGTGGGGCAGGGGTTCCGGGAGCTGTTTTTT
CDR3 protein: CAWSVGQGFRELFF
J gene: TRBJ2-2
D gene: NA
V gene: TRBV30
clone size: NA

CDR3 DNA: TGTGCCAGCAGCAGGACAGTTAACTATGGCTACACCTTC
CDR3 protein: CASSRTVNYGYTF
J gene: TRBJ1-2
D gene: NA
V gene: TRBV7-2
clone size: NA

CDR3 DNA: TGTGCCAGCAGCGTAGACCAGGGGCAAGAGACCCAGTACTTC
CDR3 protein: CASSVDQGQETQYF
J gene: TRBJ2-5
D gene: NA
V gene: TRBV9
clone size: NA

CDR3 DNA: TGTGCCAGCTCACCAGGGGCGTCGGGTGAAGCTTTCTTT
CDR3 protein: CASSPGASGEAFF
J gene: TRBJ1-1
D gene: NA
V gene: TRBV18
clone size: NA

CDR3 DNA: TGTGCCAGCAGTGATCCCAGTTCCAGGACAGCTGCGGCCGGGGAGCTGTTTTTT
CDR3 protein: CASSDPSSRTAAAGELFF
J gene: TRBJ2-2
D gene: NA
V gene: TRBV25-1
clone size: NA

CDR3 DNA: TGTGCCAGCAGTTTATACGGCCTAGCGGGGGACACAGATACGCAGTATTTT
CDR3 protein: CASSLYGLAGDTDTQYF
J gene: TRBJ2-3
D gene: TRBD2
V gene: TRBV27
clone size: NA

CDR3 DNA: TGCGCCAGCAGCCGTAAGACTAGCGGGCCTTCCTACAATGAGCAGTTCTTC
CDR3 protein: CASSRKTSGPSYNEQFF
J gene: TRBJ2-1
D gene: TRBD2
V gene: TRBV4-1
clone size: NA

CDR3 DNA: TGCACCAGCAGCCTGATCCGGGACAGGGTTTCCCCGAACACTGAAGCTTTCTTT
CDR3 protein: CTSSLIRDRVSPNTEAFF
J gene: TRBJ1-1
D gene: NA
V gene: TRBV1
clone size: NA

CDR3 DNA: TGCAGCGCCCACTGGGCAGGGGCCTCGTACACCTTC
CDR3 protein: CSAHWAGASYTF
J gene: TRBJ1-2
D gene: NA
V gene: TRBV29-1
clone size: NA